This T cell receptor (beta chain) was sequenced during a study of human T cells and chemical hapten exposure. Unique molecular identifiers were attached to individual cDNA molecules within the library. TCRdb itself ran the RACE reads through MiXCR, one entry per CDR3 protein. The sample records about 65,000 distinct CDR3 sequences, under 7.5% being singletons. Time point denoted: healthy volunteer bleed at 6 weeks. Total RNA was isolated from whole blood that had not been fractionated. This clonotype was seen repeatedly, ten times or more. Germline CDR1 is SGHTA and CDR2 is FQGNSA. V shed 6 bases and J shed 3 bases, with 11 bases lying between them. The CDR3 contains 13 residues.

The sequence was obtained from a female donor in good health. Some clones in this sample may be carry-over from other donors' samples. The specimen was whole blood. The gene calls are TRBV7-2 and TRBJ2-5; no definite D call. The CDR3 bases are TGTGCCAGCAGACTACGGACGAAAGAGACCCAGTACTTC. Encoded protein: CASRLRTKETQYF.